This T cell receptor beta chain appears in the sequencing data of a study of T cell changes during pregnancy in multiple sclerosis. With V trimmed by 5 bases and J by 2 bases, 8 bases remained unmatched. Germline values: CDR1 MNHNS, CDR2 SASEGT. The CDR3 totals 15 residues. Profiling relied on immunoSEQ multiplex PCR, and the TCRdb table lists in-frame clones only, not all of them. Of roughly 31,000 clones detected, about 88% appear once; the ten largest clones hold 8%. V and J are TRBV6-1 and TRBJ2-7; TRBD1 matches 8 bases. This specimen consisted of CD8+ T cells from peripheral blood mononuclear cells, obtained before pregnancy. The source of this sequence is a female donor with multiple sclerosis, enrolled in a pregnancy study. The CDR3 spells CASSHTGTGPYEQYF. The CDR3 coding sequence is TGTGCCAGCAGTCATACCGGGACAGGACCCTACGAGCAGTACTTC.